The subject of this entry is one T cell receptor (beta chain). Its specificity is unknown. These data originate in a study of OX40 agonist ivuxolimab in advanced cancers. Across the study: Patients were infused with ivuxolimab every 2 weeks at 0.01 to 10 mg/kg.

Data came from immunoSEQ multiplex PCR; TCRdb stores just in-frame clones and leaves some out. The table includes roughly 76,000 clones, over 75% detected once. Regarding the study as a whole: Mean expanded clone counts were higher in CD8+ than CD4+ T cells. Certain nonresponders likewise exhibited a low normalized T-cell clonal expansion.

This TCR was recovered from an adult with an advanced solid tumor such as melanoma, head and neck, liver or kidney cancer. The starting material was CD4+ or CD8+ T cells sorted from blood, obtained in a trial of the OX40 agonist ivuxolimab.

CDR3 region: CASSIAAGNTGELFF. The DNA of the CDR3 is TGTGCCAGTAGTATAGCGGCGGGTAACACCGGGGAGCTGTTTTTT. The chain links TRBV19 to TRBJ2-2, with D possibly matching TRBD2 (5 bases). Trimming pared 1 base from V and 2 bases from J, leaving 8 bases between. This CDR3 spans 15 amino acids. The germline V gene encodes CDR1 LNHDA and CDR2 SQIVND (reference sequence).